These 10 T cell receptor beta chains were all obtained from the same sample, sequenced in a study of T cell repertoires in cytomegalovirus infection. MiXCR, run by TCRdb on the reads, gives a single entry per CDR3 protein. The repertoire includes around 350,000 distinct CDR3 sequences, approximately 18% of them detected once, and around 10% sits in the top ten. Sequenced material: PBMCs. Receptors were obtained from a human donor in good health (CMV status not recorded). Some clones in this sample may be carry-over from other donors' samples.

CDR3 coding DNA: TGCGCCAGCAGCCAACCCGACAGGGGAGGAAGAGAAAAACTGTTTTTT. Amino acid sequence: CASSQPDRGGREKLFF. The chain has TRBV4-1 and TRBJ1-4; 8 bases line up with TRBD1. CDR1 is MGHRA and CDR2 is YSYEKL in the germline V gene. This CDR3 has 16 residues. Losses at the gene ends were 2 bases for V and 8 bases for J; bases not matched to a gene: 10.

This clonotype was detected a few times. The chain employs TRBV5-8 and TRBJ1-4; D remains unclear. Germline assignment: CDR1 SGHTS and CDR2 YDEGEE. V was clipped by 7 bases and J by 0 bases, with 13 bases between them. CDR3 size: 15 residues. The CDR3 sequence is CASPADPATNEKLFF. The CDR3 region has the DNA TGTGCCAGCCCGGCAGATCCTGCAACTAATGAAAAACTGTTTTTT.

This clonotype appeared many times. The V and J genes are TRBV29-1 and TRBJ2-1; D unresolved. The CDR3 contains 15 residues. V lost 1 base, J lost 0 bases, and 10 bases lay in between. Germline V lookup: CDR1 SQVTM, CDR2 ANQGSEA. The CDR3 is CSVEGTLLSYNEQFF. The CDR3, as DNA: TGCAGCGTTGAAGGGACCCTTCTCTCCTACAATGAGCAGTTCTTC.

The gene calls are TRBV28 and TRBJ1-1; a possible D gene is TRBD1 (6 bases). The CDR3 is 13 residues long. V shed 5 bases and J shed 8 bases, with 15 bases lying between them. Germline V gene sequence: CDR1 MDHEN, CDR2 SYDVKM. The CDR3 DNA follows: TGTGCCAGCAGTCAGACTCGGACAGAAGAAGCTTTCTTT. This encodes CASSQTRTEEAFF.

The chain's CDR3 is CAISRTERYEQYF. The CDR3 DNA is TGTGCCATCAGTCGGACCGAACGCTACGAGCAGTACTTC. The chain links TRBV10-3 to TRBJ2-7; no clear D. The length of the CDR3 is 13 residues. Germline V gene lookup returns CDR1 ENHRY and CDR2 SYGVKD. Trimming pared 5 bases from V and 3 bases from J, leaving 11 bases between.

Of note for this clonotype: A much bigger clone sits one base away, suggesting this may be a read error. The V and J genes are TRBV28 and TRBJ1-5; D ambiguous. Germline CDR1 is MDHEN and CDR2 is SYDVKM. The CDR3 has 15 amino acids. This chain's CDR3 is CAHLDRTAEGQPRHF. The CDR3 region has the DNA TGTGCCCATCTAGATCGGACCGCGGAGGGTCAGCCCCGGCATTTT. Using reference TRBV28 and TRBJ1-5 for the parts outside the CDR3, the full variable domain is DVKVTQSSRYLVKRTGEKVFLECVQDMDHENMFWYRQDPGLGLRLIYFSYDVKMKEKGDIPEGYSVSREKKERFSLILESASTNQTSMYLCAHLDRTAEGQPRHFGDGTRLSIL.

This clonotype was observed many times. This chain links TRBV5-4 with TRBJ1-2; 7 positions agree with TRBD1. This CDR3 region has 15 residues. Looked up from germline, CDR1 is SGHNT and CDR2 is YYREEE (reference sequence). The trim removed 0 bases at V and 4 bases at J, leaving 6 bases unmatched. The CDR3 is CASSLDRGQAYGYTF. The CDR3 DNA reads TGTGCCAGCAGCTTGGACAGGGGCCAAGCCTATGGCTACACCTTC.

V usage is TRBV4-1 and J usage is TRBJ2-2; D tentatively reads TRBD1 or TRBD2 (6 bases each). Per germline, CDR1 MGHRA and CDR2 YSYEKL. CDR3 length: 15 residues. V lost 4 bases and J 5 bases, leaving 14 bases between the germline ends. This chain's CDR3 is CASSPDPGATGELFF. CDR3 nucleotides: TGCGCCAGCAGCCCGGACCCGGGGGCTACCGGGGAGCTGTTTTTT.

V usage is TRBV19 and J usage is TRBJ2-5, with D possibly being TRBD1 (6 bases). V shed 5 bases and J shed 5 bases, with 15 bases lying between them. From germline, CDR1 is LNHDA and CDR2 SQIVND (reference sequence). CDR3 length equals 14 residues. The CDR3 reads CASSPSDRRETQYF. The CDR3 DNA sequence: TGTGCCAGTAGTCCTTCGGACAGAAGGGAGACCCAGTACTTC. Using reference TRBV19 and TRBJ2-5 for the parts outside the CDR3, the full variable domain is DGGITQSPKYLFRKEGQNVTLSCEQNLNHDAMYWYRQDPGQGLRLIYYSQIVNDFQKGDIAEGYSVSREKKESFPLTVTSAQKNPTAFYLCASSPSDRRETQYFGPGTRLLVL.

The table lists this clonotype with a few counts. The rearrangement uses TRBV29-1 and TRBJ1-1; the match to TRBD1 covers 7 bases. V was pared by 7 bases and J by 0 bases, with 8 bases of the junction left unmatched. CDR1 is SQVTM, CDR2 ANQGSEA, per germline. The length of the CDR3 is 14 residues. CDR3 loop: CSARQGPMNTEAFF. The CDR3, as DNA: TGCAGCGCAAGACAGGGACCCATGAACACTGAAGCTTTCTTT.